This T cell receptor (beta chain) is drawn from a study of OX40 agonist ivuxolimab in advanced cancers. The overall study: The patients' treatment was ivuxolimab, an agonistic anti-OX40 (CD134) antibody. Patients receiving dose escalation had hepatocellular carcinoma, melanoma, renal cell or head and neck cancer. Partial responses were achieved by three patients, one with hepatocellular carcinoma and two with cutaneous melanoma.

Assay: immunoSEQ multiplex PCR; the TCRdb copy retains only in-frame clones and omits some. This sample has approximately 50,000 clones, with around 81% found just once. Study conclusions and caveats: The CD4+ and CD8+ T cells in the blood had expanded clonally by week 6 at 0.1 to 3.0 mg/kg.

CDR1 SGHTA and CDR2 FQGNSA come from the germline V gene. The CDR3 is 13 residues long. Trimming removed 3 bases at V and 7 bases at J, with 10 bases between. As regards this clone: Its antigen is unidentified.

Source: CD4+ or CD8+ T cells sorted from blood, taken in a trial of the OX40 agonist ivuxolimab. This sequence originates from an adult with an advanced solid tumor such as melanoma, head and neck, liver or kidney cancer. This sequence joins TRBV7-2 and TRBJ1-5, with D unresolved. The CDR3 DNA sequence: TGTGCCAGCAGCTTCTGGGGAGGCCAGCCCCAGCATTTT. As protein: CASSFWGGQPQHF.